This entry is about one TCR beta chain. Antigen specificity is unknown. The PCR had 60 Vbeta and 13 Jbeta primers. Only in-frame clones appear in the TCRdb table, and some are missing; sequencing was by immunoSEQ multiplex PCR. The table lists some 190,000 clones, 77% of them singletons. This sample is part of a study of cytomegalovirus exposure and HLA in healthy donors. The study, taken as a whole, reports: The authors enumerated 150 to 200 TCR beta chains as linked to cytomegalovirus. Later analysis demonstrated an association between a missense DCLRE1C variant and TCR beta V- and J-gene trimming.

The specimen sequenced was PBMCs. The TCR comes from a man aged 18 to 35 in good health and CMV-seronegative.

CDR3 residues: CASSVSEAGGYEQYF. The CDR3 DNA sequence: TGTGCCAGCAGCGTATCAGAAGCGGGAGGCTACGAGCAGTACTTC. The rearrangement links TRBV9 to TRBJ2-7; TRBD2 aligns across 9 bases. The germline CDR1 and CDR2 sequences are SGDLS and YYNGEE. V lost 1 base and J lost 3; bases outside the gene matches: 5. This CDR3 region has 15 residues.